The T cell receptor beta chain under discussion was sequenced for a study of blood T cell repertoires in COVID-19. Study context: COVID-19 samples collected from the United States, Italy and Spain covered acute and convalescent phases. PBMCs, B-cell-depleted T cells, or T cells were the source of the cDNA or gDNA that made up the material.

The V end was cut by 4 bases, the J end by 4 bases, with 10 bases between. The CDR3 covers 13 residues. From germline, CDR1 is SNHLY and CDR2 FYNNEI. In the original processing: Counts of nucleated cells, estimated from reference gene primer amplification, were obtained. This table comes from immunoSEQ multiplex PCR, and its TCRdb copy is limited to in-frame clones, with some not included. The V and J calls and clone size come from that table; D and trimming were worked out from the DNA. The sample lists around 180,000 clones; almost 80% were seen once. This clone showed up just a few times. V and J are TRBV2 and TRBJ1-1; the D gene is possibly TRBD1 (5 bases). The source material was peripheral blood. This clonotype was sampled from a man in his 60s with active or convalescent COVID-19. The CDR3 DNA sequence: TGTGCCAGCAGTGTCCGACAGTTCACTGAAGCTTTCTTT. It translates to CASSVRQFTEAFF.